Described below is a single T cell receptor beta chain sequence and its context. The target antigen is unknown. The data stem from a study of graft-versus-host responses after intestinal transplantation. Whole-study context: All of the recipients had induction that used anti-thymocyte globulin, then tacrolimus and steroids for 2 to 3 years.

Sequenced by immunoSEQ multiplex PCR; TCRdb stores in-frame clones only, minus some. This table has roughly 50,000 clones, around nine tenths appearing once. The starting material was unstimulated CD4+ T cells sorted from spleen or lymph node cells, obtained before transplant. The TCR sequence derives from a human donor who was the organ donor for an intestinal transplant.

The CDR3 is CASSTRTTDTQYF. The CDR3 bases are TGCGCCAGCAGCACCCGAACCACAGATACGCAGTATTTT. V usage is TRBV5-1 and J usage is TRBJ2-3; D gene uncertain. This CDR3 spans 13 amino acids. Germline V gene lookup returns CDR1 SGHRS and CDR2 YFSETQ. Trimming left V 4 bases short and J 2 bases short, with 8 bases between.